A selection of T cell receptor beta chains follows, all from one sample in a study of beta chain features in type 1 diabetes. Libraries were prepared by immunoSEQ multiplex PCR; TCRdb keeps only in-frame clonotypes and omits some of them. The sample includes roughly 300,000 clones, approximately 8.2% of them seen just once. Sequenced: central memory CD4+ T cells from blood. These receptors were obtained from a woman between 18 and 30 years old in good health. CDR3s include the opening cysteine and the closing phenylalanine or tryptophan. A D gene is named only where the DNA matches it firmly. Rows may omit the clone size; those that give it use once, few, many or a size class.

j_gene: TRBJ2-3; abundance: few; d_gene: -; v_gene: TRBV11-2; CDR3aa: CASSLGHADTQYF; CDR3nt: TGTGCCAGCAGCTTAGGCCATGCAGATACGCAGTATTTT
j_gene: TRBJ2-7; abundance: -; d_gene: TRBD2; v_gene: TRBV2; CDR3aa: CASSGSGRALNEQYF; CDR3nt: TGTGCCAGCAGTGGTAGCGGGAGGGCCCTGAACGAGCAGTACTTC
j_gene: TRBJ1-5; abundance: few; d_gene: TRBD1; v_gene: TRBV6-6; CDR3aa: CASSTDRGNQPQHF; CDR3nt: TGTGCCAGCAGTACGGACAGGGGAAATCAGCCCCAGCATTTT
j_gene: TRBJ1-2; abundance: many; d_gene: -; v_gene: TRBV7-2; CDR3aa: CASSSGWGSYGYTF; CDR3nt: TGTGCCAGCAGCTCCGGATGGGGGAGCTATGGCTACACCTTC
j_gene: TRBJ2-5; abundance: few; d_gene: -; v_gene: TRBV7-3; CDR3aa: CASSSPDGQYQETQYF; CDR3nt: TGTGCCAGCAGCTCGCCAGATGGACAGTACCAAGAGACCCAGTACTTC
j_gene: TRBJ2-3; abundance: few; d_gene: TRBD2; v_gene: TRBV27; CDR3aa: CASRLAGGTDTQYF; CDR3nt: TGTGCCAGCCGTTTGGCGGGAGGCACAGATACGCAGTATTTT
j_gene: TRBJ2-7; abundance: -; d_gene: -; v_gene: TRBV7-9; CDR3aa: CASSLQGLGEQYF; CDR3nt: TGTGCCAGCAGCTTACAGGGTTTGGGGGAGCAGTACTTC
j_gene: TRBJ2-5; abundance: -; d_gene: TRBD1; v_gene: TRBV5-4; CDR3aa: CASSSSTGAQETQYF; CDR3nt: TGTGCCAGCAGCTCTAGTACAGGGGCCCAGGAGACCCAGTACTTC
j_gene: TRBJ2-5; abundance: -; d_gene: TRBD1; v_gene: TRBV7-2; CDR3aa: CASSRGQGETQYF; CDR3nt: TGTGCCAGCAGCCGGGGACAGGGTGAGACCCAGTACTTC
j_gene: TRBJ1-5; abundance: few; d_gene: TRBD1; v_gene: TRBV2; CDR3aa: CASSRRGPSNQPQHF; CDR3nt: TGTGCCAGCAGCCGCAGGGGGCCTAGCAATCAGCCCCAGCATTTT
j_gene: TRBJ2-7; abundance: -; d_gene: -; v_gene: TRBV27; CDR3aa: CASSFRGGSYEQYF; CDR3nt: TGTGCCAGCAGTTTCAGGGGGGGCTCCTACGAGCAGTACTTC
j_gene: TRBJ2-7; abundance: few; d_gene: -; v_gene: TRBV28; CDR3aa: CASSLAGDNYEQYF; CDR3nt: TGTGCCAGCAGTTTAGCCGGGGACAACTACGAGCAGTACTTC
j_gene: TRBJ2-1; abundance: few; d_gene: TRBD2; v_gene: TRBV25-1; CDR3aa: CASRLMTSGDNEQFF; CDR3nt: TGTGCCAGCAGACTAATGACTAGCGGAGACAATGAGCAGTTCTTC
j_gene: TRBJ2-1; abundance: few; d_gene: TRBD1; v_gene: TRBV5-1; CDR3aa: CASSQRQGLGEQFF; CDR3nt: TGCGCCAGCAGCCAGAGACAGGGGCTCGGTGAGCAGTTCTTC
j_gene: TRBJ1-1; abundance: -; d_gene: -; v_gene: TRBV20-1; CDR3aa: CSARRTEAFF; CDR3nt: TGCAGTGCTCGTAGGACTGAAGCTTTCTTT
j_gene: TRBJ1-2; abundance: few; d_gene: -; v_gene: TRBV7-2; CDR3aa: CASSPRAGNYGYTF; CDR3nt: TGTGCCAGCAGCCCTAGGGCGGGGAACTATGGCTACACCTTC
j_gene: TRBJ1-2; abundance: -; d_gene: -; v_gene: TRBV28; CDR3aa: CASGDRFYGYTF; CDR3nt: TGTGCCTCCGGAGACAGGTTCTATGGCTACACCTTC
j_gene: TRBJ2-3; abundance: many; d_gene: TRBD2; v_gene: TRBV5-4; CDR3aa: CASRRSGTGTDTQYF; CDR3nt: TGTGCCAGCAGGCGGAGCGGGACCGGGACAGATACGCAGTATTTT
j_gene: TRBJ2-2; abundance: many; d_gene: -; v_gene: TRBV28; CDR3aa: CASSPWTAPNTGELFF; CDR3nt: TGTGCCAGCAGTCCTTGGACAGCCCCGAACACCGGGGAGCTGTTTTTT
j_gene: TRBJ1-5; abundance: many; d_gene: TRBD1; v_gene: TRBV28; CDR3aa: CASSFGGQGNQPQHF; CDR3nt: TGTGCCAGCAGTTTCGGGGGACAGGGGAATCAGCCCCAGCATTTT
j_gene: TRBJ1-2; abundance: -; d_gene: -; v_gene: TRBV2; CDR3aa: CASSALTPYGYTF; CDR3nt: TGTGCCAGCAGTGCCCTTACACCCTATGGCTACACCTTC
j_gene: TRBJ2-7; abundance: -; d_gene: TRBD2; v_gene: TRBV7-9; CDR3aa: CASSLRTSGGGWYF; CDR3nt: TGTGCCAGCAGCTTGCGGACTAGCGGAGGTGGTTGGTACTTC
j_gene: TRBJ2-5; abundance: -; d_gene: TRBD1; v_gene: TRBV7-8; CDR3aa: CASSLGDRALGGTQYF; CDR3nt: TGTGCCAGCAGCTTAGGGGACAGGGCCCTGGGAGGGACCCAGTACTTC
j_gene: TRBJ1-1; abundance: -; d_gene: -; v_gene: TRBV19; CDR3aa: CASSIEEYTEAFF; CDR3nt: TGTGCCAGTAGTATTGAGGAATACACTGAAGCTTTCTTT
j_gene: TRBJ2-7; abundance: few; d_gene: -; v_gene: TRBV28; CDR3aa: CASSFAGRDSSYEQYF; CDR3nt: TGTGCCAGCAGTTTTGCCGGCAGGGATAGCTCCTACGAGCAGTACTTC
j_gene: TRBJ1-5; abundance: -; d_gene: -; v_gene: TRBV4-2; CDR3aa: CASSKEENQPQHF; CDR3nt: TGTGCCAGCAGCAAAGAGGAAAATCAGCCCCAGCATTTT
j_gene: TRBJ2-1; abundance: -; d_gene: TRBD2; v_gene: TRBV11-2; CDR3aa: CASSQGTSVSEQFF; CDR3nt: TGTGCCAGCAGCCAAGGGACTAGCGTGTCTGAGCAGTTCTTC
j_gene: TRBJ2-7; abundance: few; d_gene: -; v_gene: TRBV13; CDR3aa: CASSVTAYEQYF; CDR3nt: TGTGCCAGCAGCGTAACAGCTTACGAGCAGTACTTC
j_gene: TRBJ1-2; abundance: few; d_gene: -; v_gene: TRBV25-1; CDR3aa: CASNTGNYGYTF; CDR3nt: TGTGCCAGCAATACAGGGAACTATGGCTACACCTTC
j_gene: TRBJ1-2; abundance: few; d_gene: -; v_gene: TRBV28; CDR3aa: CASGKAYGYTF; CDR3nt: TGTGCCAGCGGGAAAGCATATGGCTACACCTTC
j_gene: TRBJ2-3; abundance: -; d_gene: -; v_gene: TRBV5-4; CDR3aa: CASSFRSEAHTQYF; CDR3nt: TGTGCCAGCAGCTTTCGTTCGGAGGCACATACGCAGTATTTT
j_gene: TRBJ2-7; abundance: few; d_gene: TRBD1; v_gene: TRBV7-2; CDR3aa: CASSLTGYSYEQYF; CDR3nt: TGTGCCAGCAGCCTGACAGGGTACTCCTACGAGCAGTACTTC
j_gene: TRBJ1-1; abundance: few; d_gene: -; v_gene: TRBV4-2; CDR3aa: CASSQDRGGGVTFF; CDR3nt: TGTGCCAGCAGCCAAGACCGTGGGGGGGGAGTAACTTTCTTT
j_gene: TRBJ2-3; abundance: many; d_gene: -; v_gene: TRBV5-4; CDR3aa: CASSRQTADTQYF; CDR3nt: TGTGCCAGCAGCCGTCAGACAGCCGATACGCAGTATTTT
j_gene: TRBJ2-3; abundance: few; d_gene: TRBD2; v_gene: TRBV29-1; CDR3aa: CSVGSGSGVSGTDTQYF; CDR3nt: TGCAGCGTGGGGAGCGGGAGCGGTGTTTCCGGCACAGATACGCAGTATTTT
j_gene: TRBJ1-1; abundance: few; d_gene: -; v_gene: TRBV7-2; CDR3aa: CASSLVGSLNTEAFF; CDR3nt: TGTGCCAGCAGCTTAGTTGGATCCCTAAACACTGAAGCTTTCTTT
j_gene: TRBJ2-7; abundance: few; d_gene: -; v_gene: TRBV19; CDR3aa: CASSPARSAYEQYF; CDR3nt: TGTGCCAGTAGTCCGGCTAGATCTGCCTACGAGCAGTACTTC
j_gene: TRBJ2-1; abundance: -; d_gene: -; v_gene: TRBV7-3; CDR3aa: CASSLMGHGSYNEQFF; CDR3nt: TGTGCCAGCAGCTTAATGGGCCACGGCTCCTACAATGAGCAGTTCTTC
j_gene: TRBJ1-2; abundance: many; d_gene: TRBD1; v_gene: TRBV2; CDR3aa: CASSGDRSYGYTF; CDR3nt: TGTGCCAGCAGTGGGGACAGAAGTTATGGCTACACCTTC